This section outlines one T cell receptor beta chain sequence together with its context. Germline trimming cut 9 bases from V and 6 bases from J; bases unmatched to any gene: 13. The germline V gene encodes CDR1 MDHEN and CDR2 SYDVKM. The CDR3 contains 15 residues. The data derive from a study of T cell changes during pregnancy in multiple sclerosis. TCRdb's copy holds only in-frame clones and misses some; the assay was immunoSEQ multiplex PCR. Among some 64,000 clones, 90% were seen once, and the ten largest hold more than 2.5%. The chain couples TRBV28 to TRBJ2-4, with 8 bases that match TRBD2. This clonotype originated in a female donor in good health, enrolled as a control in a pregnancy study. Sequences were derived from peripheral blood, sampled in the first trimester of pregnancy. The CDR3 DNA is TGTGCCAGTCCTGAAGCGGGAGATATACCAAACATTCAGTACTTC. Translation gives CASPEAGDIPNIQYF.